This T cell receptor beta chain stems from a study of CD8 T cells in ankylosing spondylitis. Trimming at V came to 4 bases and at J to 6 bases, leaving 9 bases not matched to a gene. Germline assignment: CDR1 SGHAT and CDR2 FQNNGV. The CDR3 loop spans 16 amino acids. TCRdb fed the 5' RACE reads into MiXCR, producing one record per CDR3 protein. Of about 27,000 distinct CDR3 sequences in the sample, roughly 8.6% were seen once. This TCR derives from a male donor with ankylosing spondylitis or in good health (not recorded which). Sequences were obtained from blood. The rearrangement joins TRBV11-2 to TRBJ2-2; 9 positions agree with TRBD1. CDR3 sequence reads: CASSSKGGQGPGELFF. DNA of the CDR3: TGTGCCAGCAGCTCAAAGGGGGGACAGGGCCCCGGGGAGCTGTTTTTT.